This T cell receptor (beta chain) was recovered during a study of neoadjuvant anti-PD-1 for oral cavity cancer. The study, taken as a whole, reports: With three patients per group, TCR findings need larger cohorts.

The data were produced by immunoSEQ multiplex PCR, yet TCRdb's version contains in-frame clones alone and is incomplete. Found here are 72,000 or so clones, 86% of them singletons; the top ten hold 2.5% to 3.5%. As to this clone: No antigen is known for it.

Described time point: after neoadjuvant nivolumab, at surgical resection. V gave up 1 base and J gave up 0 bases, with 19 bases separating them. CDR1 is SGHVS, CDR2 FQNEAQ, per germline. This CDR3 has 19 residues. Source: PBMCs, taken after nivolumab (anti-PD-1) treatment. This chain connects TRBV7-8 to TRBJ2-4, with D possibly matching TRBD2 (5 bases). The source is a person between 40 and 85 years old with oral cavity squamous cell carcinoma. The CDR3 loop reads CASSLGWLTRAGAKNIQYF. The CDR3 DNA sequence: TGTGCCAGCAGCTTAGGCTGGCTTACGAGGGCGGGAGCCAAAAACATTCAGTACTTC.